The 28 T cell receptor beta chains below come from one sample, sequenced in a study of graft-versus-host responses after intestinal transplantation. The table came from immunoSEQ multiplex PCR; TCRdb's copy has only in-frame clones and leaves some out. This table has 89,000 or so clones, roughly 85% appearing once. Their cognate antigens are unknown. The material was unstimulated CD4+ T cells sorted from spleen or lymph node cells, obtained before intestinal transplant. The source is a human donor who received an intestinal transplant.

The rearrangement links TRBV7-8 to TRBJ2-7; D perhaps matches TRBD2 (6 bases). Trimming stripped 1 base from V and 0 bases from J, with 16 bases between. The CDR3 extends over 17 amino acids. The germline V gene has CDR1 SGHVS and CDR2 FQNEAQ. The CDR3 nucleotides are TGTGCCAGCAGCTTAGGGCCCGGGACTGCTGACTCCTACGAGCAGTACTTC. Protein product: CASSLGPGTADSYEQYF.

The chain has TRBV4-2 and TRBJ2-1; a weak D match, TRBD1 (6 bases). Germline CDR1 reads LGHNA; CDR2 reads YNFKEQ. The CDR3 sequence is 13 residues long. The V and J ends lost 3 bases and 7 bases respectively, with 10 bases between them. This CDR3 reads CASSHGGPNEQFF. The DNA for the CDR3 is TGTGCCAGCAGCCATGGGGGCCCGAATGAGCAGTTCTTC.

The rearrangement uses TRBV30 and TRBJ2-4; D may be TRBD1 (6 bases). The germline gives CDR1 GTSNPN, CDR2 SVGIG (reference sequence). CDR3 length equals 13 residues. The V and J ends lost 4 bases and 6 bases respectively, with 13 bases between them. This chain's CDR3 is CAWKQGRINIQYF. CDR3 nucleotides: TGTGCCTGGAAGCAGGGGCGGATAAACATTCAGTACTTC. The complete variable domain, with remaining parts taken from reference TRBV30 and TRBJ2-4, reads SQTIHQWPATLVQPVGSPLSLECTVEGTSNPNLYWYRQAAGRGLQLLFYSVGIGQISSEVPQNLSASRPQDRQFILSSKKLLLSDSGFYLCAWKQGRINIQYFGAGTRLSVL.

V is TRBV5-4 and J is TRBJ2-5; 7 bases line up with TRBD1. The J call is doubtful: the DNA matches TRBJ2-7 better. The CDR3 totals 16 residues. CDR1 and CDR2 (germline): SGHNT, YYREEE (reference sequence). The CDR3: CASSPSPGQLKDEQYF. The CDR3 DNA follows: TGTGCCAGCAGCCCGAGCCCGGGACAGCTTAAGGACGAGCAGTACTTC.

This clone was seen a handful of times. The rearrangement links TRBV6-6 to TRBJ1-1; weak D call: TRBD1 (5 bases). The length of the CDR3 is 13 residues. The V end was cut by 5 bases, the J end by 5 bases, with 12 bases between. The germline gives CDR1 MNHNY, CDR2 SVGAGI (reference sequence). The CDR3 spells CASSVNGGTEAFF. For the CDR3, the DNA is TGTGCCAGCAGTGTTAATGGGGGGACTGAAGCTTTCTTT.

This clone showed up just once. V usage is TRBV6-4 and J usage is TRBJ1-6, with a tentative D call TRBD1 (5 bases). The CDR3 length is 14 residues. Germline CDR1 reads MRHNA; CDR2 reads SNTAGT. The V end was cut by 3 bases, the J end by 10 bases, with 13 bases between. CDR3 in amino acids: CASSERGLDSPLHF. DNA of the CDR3: TGTGCCAGCAGTGAAAGGGGACTGGACTCACCCCTCCACTTT.

V is TRBV18 and J is TRBJ2-7; 7 nucleotides match TRBD2. Unmatched junction bases numbered 0, after V lost 4 bases and J lost 3 bases. Germline CDR1 is KGHSH and CDR2 is LQKENI. The CDR3 totals 12 residues. The CDR3 loop is CASSREGYEQYF. The DNA of the CDR3 is TGTGCCAGCTCACGGGAGGGCTACGAGCAGTACTTC.

J is TRBJ2-3 and V is TRBV18; unclear D gene. V dropped 6 bases and J dropped 5 bases, with 12 bases sitting between them. CDR3 size: 13 residues. Germline CDR1 is KGHSH and CDR2 is LQKENI. The CDR3 nucleotides read TGTGCCAGCTCGGCCCCGCCGGGAGATACGCAGTATTTT. Its protein product is CASSAPPGDTQYF.

CDR3: CASSLRQGGEKLFF. The CDR3 region has the DNA TGTGCCAGCAGTTTGCGGCAGGGTGGTGAAAAACTGTTTTTT. The chain joins TRBV28 to TRBJ1-4; possible D gene TRBD1, 5 bases. Germline CDR1 and CDR2: MDHEN and SYDVKM. The V end lost 3 bases, the J end lost 7 bases, and 12 bases lay between the germline ends. The CDR3 runs 14 residues.

The V call is TRBV4-1, the J call TRBJ1-5; no firm D call. CDR1 and CDR2 (germline): MGHRA, YSYEKL. The CDR3 contains 15 residues. V was cut by 6 bases and J by 3 bases, with 15 bases left in between. In DNA, the CDR3 is TGCGCCAGCAGTATAGTTGAGGGAACCAATCAGCCCCAGCATTTT. It specifies CASSIVEGTNQPQHF.

The CDR3 reads CASRPTGTGSDTQYF. The CDR3 DNA reads as TGCGCCAGCAGACCCACCGGGACAGGGTCAGATACGCAGTATTTT. The chain is built from TRBV5-1 and TRBJ2-3; 9 nucleotides agree with TRBD1. The V segment lost 5 bases and the J segment 4 bases; nucleotides outside the gene matches: 8. The CDR3 is made up of 15 amino acids. Germline CDR1 and CDR2: SGHRS and YFSETQ. The full variable domain, its missing parts supplied by reference TRBV5-1 and TRBJ2-3, is KAGVTQTPRYLIKTRGQQVTLSCSPISGHRSVSWYQQTPGQGLQFLFEYFSETQRNKGNFPGRFSGRQFSNSRSEMNVSTLELGDSALYLCASRPTGTGSDTQYFGPGTRLTVL.

J is TRBJ2-7 and V is TRBV4-2; 9 nucleotides line up with TRBD2. Germline-derived CDR1 and CDR2 are LGHNA and YNFKEQ. The J segment lost 5 bases and the V segment lost 3 bases, leaving 8 bases of the junction unmatched. This CDR3 contains 15 residues. The CDR3 DNA follows: TGTGCCAGCAGCCATCCTAGCGGGAACGGTAACGAGCAGTACTTC. Encoded protein: CASSHPSGNGNEQYF.

In this sample, this clone turned up once. The V gene is TRBV7-8, the J gene TRBJ2-3, with TRBD2 as a possible D gene (5 bases). This CDR3 comprises 16 residues. V lost 4 bases and J lost 0, with 14 bases in between. Germline-derived CDR1 and CDR2 are SGHVS and FQNEAQ. This chain's CDR3 is CASSSLRSGSTDTQYF. CDR3 DNA sequence: TGTGCCAGCAGCTCCCTTAGAAGCGGAAGCACAGATACGCAGTATTTT.

This clone appeared a few times. The chain recombines TRBV2 with TRBJ1-2; 9 nucleotides line up with TRBD1. The V gene end was trimmed by 7 bases and the J gene end by 4 bases; junction bases not matched to a gene: 7. This CDR3 contains 14 residues. The germline gives CDR1 SNHLY, CDR2 FYNNEI. In DNA, the CDR3 is TGTGCCAGCACTGACAGGGGGGTCGGCTATGGCTACACCTTC. The encoded protein is CASTDRGVGYGYTF.

This chain links TRBV5-1 with TRBJ1-2, with D unresolved. Looked up from germline, CDR1 is SGHRS and CDR2 is YFSETQ. The CDR3 spans 15 residues. Trimming stripped 5 bases from V and 4 bases from J, with 18 bases between. CDR3 nucleotides: TGCGCCAGCAGGGGAGCCGACCTCTTGTCCTATGGCTACACCTTC. Residues: CASRGADLLSYGYTF.

The chain couples TRBV5-1 to TRBJ2-7; maybe TRBD1 (6 bases). Trimming left V 8 bases short and J 0 bases short, with 27 bases between. This CDR3 comprises 18 residues. The germline V gene encodes CDR1 SGHRS and CDR2 YFSETQ. The CDR3 sequence is CASSRTARQDLSSYEQYF. CDR3 nucleotide sequence: TGCGCCAGTTCTAGGACAGCCCGACAGGACCTTAGCTCCTACGAGCAGTACTTC. Using reference TRBV5-1 and TRBJ2-7 for the parts outside the CDR3, the full variable domain is KAGVTQTPRYLIKTRGQQVTLSCSPISGHRSVSWYQQTPGQGLQFLFEYFSETQRNKGNFPGRFSGRQFSNSRSEMNVSTLELGDSALYLCASSRTARQDLSSYEQYFGPGTRLTVT.

In this sample, this clone turned up once. This chain uses TRBV21-1 with TRBJ2-5; TRBD2, the table's D call, lacks a check against the DNA. The J call may be incorrect, as the DNA end agrees better with TRBJ2-7. TRBV21-1 is a documented pseudogene. The CDR3 runs to 11 residues. CDR3 loop: CASNLRYEQYF. CDR3 DNA: TGTGCCAGCAACCTACGGTACGAGCAGTACTTC.

The count of this clone is one. The chain links TRBV7-3 to TRBJ2-5, with 11 bases that match TRBD2. This CDR3 has 18 residues. V was pared by 2 bases and J by 5 bases, with 13 bases of the junction left unmatched. Germline V gene lookup returns CDR1 SGHTA and CDR2 FQGTGA. The CDR3 region has the DNA TGTGCCAGCAGCTTAGCCCCTACAGGGACTAGCGGAGGCGAGACCCAGTACTTC. It is translated as CASSLAPTGTSGGETQYF.

This clone was seen just once. The CDR3 region has the DNA TGTGCCAGCAGTTTTTGGGGGGAGAATGAGCAGTTCTTC. This translates into CASSFWGENEQFF. This rearrangement joins TRBV28 to TRBJ2-1; the D gene is possibly TRBD2 (6 bases). The CDR3 extends over 13 amino acids. Trimming pared 3 bases from V and 7 bases from J, leaving 10 bases between. The germline CDR1 and CDR2 sequences are MDHEN and SYDVKM.

V usage is TRBV4-2 and J usage is TRBJ2-4; TRBD1 might be the D (6 bases). The CDR3 runs 18 residues. CDR1 and CDR2 (germline): LGHNA, YNFKEQ. V was trimmed by 2 bases and J by 2 bases, leaving 19 bases between them. CDR3 sequence (DNA): TGTGCCAGCAGCCAATCCCGAACAGGGATCGGGACCAAAAACATTCAGTACTTC. This codes for CASSQSRTGIGTKNIQYF.

The rearrangement uses TRBV4-1 and TRBJ2-7; weak D call: TRBD2 (6 bases). CDR3 length: 19 residues. Germline CDR1 reads MGHRA; CDR2 reads YSYEKL. V was shortened by 0 bases and J by 4 bases, with 25 bases between the two germline ends. The CDR3 coding sequence is TGCGCCAGCAGCCAAGATCGAGGTACCTTACTAGCCCCCGGATACGAGCAGTACTTC. This encodes CASSQDRGTLLAPGYEQYF.

The genes are TRBV9 and TRBJ2-1; D gene uncertain. CDR1 is SGDLS, CDR2 YYNGEE, per germline. The V end lost 1 base, the J end lost 8 bases, and 10 bases lay between the germline ends. The CDR3 is 13 amino acids. The CDR3 nucleotides read TGTGCCAGCAGCGTAATCTCCGGAGATGAGCAGTTCTTC. This encodes CASSVISGDEQFF. The entire variable domain, with the rest obtained from reference TRBV9 and TRBJ2-1, is as follows: DSGVTQTPKHLITATGQRVTLRCSPRSGDLSVYWYQQSLDQGLQFLIQYYNGEERAKGNILERFSAQQFPDLHSELNLSSLELGDSALYFCASSVISGDEQFFGPGTRLTVL.

The rearrangement joins TRBV5-1 to TRBJ1-2, with TRBD1 as a possible D gene (6 bases). This CDR3 is 15 amino acids long. CDR1 is SGHRS and CDR2 is YFSETQ in the germline V gene. The V and J ends lost 1 base and 2 bases respectively, with 12 bases between them. The CDR3, as DNA: TGCGCCAGCAGCTTGTCCCAGGGGCTAAACTATGGCTACACCTTC. Its protein product is CASSLSQGLNYGYTF.

The chain joins TRBV2 to TRBJ2-7, with TRBD2 as a possible D gene (5 bases). The CDR3 has 12 residues. Trimming cost V 6 bases and J 7 bases, with 13 bases left between them. Germline values: CDR1 SNHLY, CDR2 FYNNEI. The CDR3 region is CASRRGPYEQYF. In nucleotides, the CDR3 is TGTGCCAGCAGGCGAGGGCCGTATGAGCAGTACTTC.

The chain joins TRBV10-3 to TRBJ1-2; TRBD1 matches at 9 bases. V shed 6 bases and J 5 bases; nucleotides not matched to a gene: 7. This CDR3 spans 14 amino acids. Germline V gene lookup returns CDR1 ENHRY and CDR2 SYGVKD. This CDR3 is CAIRGGQGSYGYTF. The DNA of the CDR3 is TGTGCCATCAGGGGGGGACAGGGTAGTTATGGCTACACCTTC.

The V and J genes are TRBV10-3 and TRBJ2-3, with 11 bases fitting TRBD2. The CDR3 spans 16 residues. CDR1 is ENHRY, CDR2 SYGVKD, per germline. J lost 0 bases, V lost 4 bases, and 3 bases had no gene match. In DNA, the CDR3 is TGTGCCATCAGTGGCTTAGCGGGGGGGAGCACAGATACGCAGTATTTT. Translating it yields CAISGLAGGSTDTQYF.

This chain uses TRBV21-1 with TRBJ1-2; no DNA check was done on the table's D call, TRBD1. TRBV21-1 is recorded as a pseudogene. CDR3 length: 16 residues. The CDR3 reads CASSKGQQPLAYGYTF. The CDR3 nucleotides read TGTGCCAGCAGCAAGGGACAGCAACCATTAGCCTATGGCTACACCTTC.

This chain joins TRBV28 and TRBJ1-2; no clear D gene. CDR1 is MDHEN, CDR2 SYDVKM, per germline. The ends were cut back, 5 bases at V and 10 bases at J, with 14 bases in the middle. There are 12 residues in the CDR3. For the CDR3, the DNA is TGTGCCAGCAGTCCCATGGAGGACGACTACACCTTC. It yields the protein CASSPMEDDYTF.